What follows is one T cell receptor (beta chain) and its context. V lost 4 bases and J lost 1, with 7 bases in between. The CDR3 has 13 amino acids. Germline CDR1 reads SGHKS; CDR2 reads YYEKEE (reference sequence). These data are taken from a study of blood T cell repertoires in COVID-19. Study summary: Sources were T cells, B-cell-depleted T cells, or PBMCs; the material itself was cDNA or gDNA.

In assigning cohorts, the study relied on participant-reported clinical history. Clones were read by immunoSEQ multiplex PCR, and TCRdb kept only the in-frame ones, dropping some. Among about 350,000 clones, 88% were seen once, and the ten largest hold approximately 1%. Sequencing used PBMCs or T cells enriched from blood (not recorded which). The V and J genes are TRBV5-5 and TRBJ2-3; D is undetermined. This TCR was recovered from a woman under 40 who had been exposed to COVID-19. In DNA form, the CDR3 reads TGTGCCAGCAGCCCCCTTGGCACAGATACGCAGTATTTT. This codes for CASSPLGTDTQYF.